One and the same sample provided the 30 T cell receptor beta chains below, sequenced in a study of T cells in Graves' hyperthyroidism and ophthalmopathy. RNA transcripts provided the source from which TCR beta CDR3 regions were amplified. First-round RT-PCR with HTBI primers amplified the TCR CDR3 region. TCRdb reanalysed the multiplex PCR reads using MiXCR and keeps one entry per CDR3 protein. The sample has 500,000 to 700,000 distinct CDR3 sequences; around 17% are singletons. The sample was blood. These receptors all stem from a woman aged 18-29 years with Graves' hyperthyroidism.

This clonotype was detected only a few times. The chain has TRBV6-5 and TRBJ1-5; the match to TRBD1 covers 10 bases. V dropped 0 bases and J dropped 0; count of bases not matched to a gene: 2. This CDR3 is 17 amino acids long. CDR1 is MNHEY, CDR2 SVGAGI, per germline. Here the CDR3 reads CASSYSTGGNSNQPQHF. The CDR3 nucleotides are TGTGCCAGCAGTTACTCGACAGGGGGCAATAGCAATCAGCCCCAGCATTTT.

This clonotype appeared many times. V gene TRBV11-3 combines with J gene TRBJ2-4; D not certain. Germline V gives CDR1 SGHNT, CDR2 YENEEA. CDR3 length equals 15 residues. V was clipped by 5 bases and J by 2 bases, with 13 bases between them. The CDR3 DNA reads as TGTGCCAGCAGCGACTCACGCGTCTCCAAAAACATTCAGTACTTC. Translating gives CASSDSRVSKNIQYF.

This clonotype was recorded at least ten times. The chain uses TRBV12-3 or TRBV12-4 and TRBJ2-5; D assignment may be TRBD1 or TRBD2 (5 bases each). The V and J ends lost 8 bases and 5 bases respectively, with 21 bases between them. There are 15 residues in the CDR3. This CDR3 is CASGGGIHGRETQYF. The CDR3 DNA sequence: TGTGCCAGCGGTGGGGGAATTCACGGCCGGGAGACCCAGTACTTC.

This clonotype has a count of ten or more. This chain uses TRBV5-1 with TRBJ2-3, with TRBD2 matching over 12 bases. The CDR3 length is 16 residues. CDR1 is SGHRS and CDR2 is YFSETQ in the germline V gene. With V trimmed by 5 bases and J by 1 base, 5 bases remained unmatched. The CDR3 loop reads CASRNGLAGRTDTQYF. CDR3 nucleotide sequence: TGCGCCAGCAGGAACGGACTAGCGGGACGCACAGATACGCAGTATTTT.

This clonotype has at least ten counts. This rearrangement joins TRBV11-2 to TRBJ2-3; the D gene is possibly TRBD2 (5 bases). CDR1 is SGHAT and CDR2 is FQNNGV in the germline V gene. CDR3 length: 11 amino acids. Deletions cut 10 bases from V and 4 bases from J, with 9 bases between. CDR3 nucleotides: TGTGCCACCGAGGGAGCAGATACGCAGTATTTT. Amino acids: CATEGADTQYF.

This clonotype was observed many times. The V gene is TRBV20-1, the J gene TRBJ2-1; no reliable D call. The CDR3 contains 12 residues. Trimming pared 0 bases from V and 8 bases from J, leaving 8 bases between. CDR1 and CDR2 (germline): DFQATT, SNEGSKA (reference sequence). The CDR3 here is CSARDWADEQFF. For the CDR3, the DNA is TGCAGTGCTAGAGATTGGGCGGATGAGCAGTTCTTC.

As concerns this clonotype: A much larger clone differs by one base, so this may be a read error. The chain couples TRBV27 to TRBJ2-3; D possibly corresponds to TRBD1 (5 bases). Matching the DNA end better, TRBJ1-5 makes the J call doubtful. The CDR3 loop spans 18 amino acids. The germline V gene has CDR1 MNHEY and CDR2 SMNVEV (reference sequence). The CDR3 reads CASSTPPKTSGAPHTQHF. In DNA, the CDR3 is TGTGCCAGCAGTACTCCCCCAAAGACTAGCGGGGCTCCTCATACGCAGCATTTT.

The CDR3 DNA sequence: TGCAGCGTTGACGTCGCTGAGGGTTACAATGAGCAGTTCTTC. Residues: CSVDVAEGYNEQFF. The rearrangement joins TRBV29-1 to TRBJ2-1, with D maybe TRBD2 (5 bases). The CDR3 spans 14 residues. V lost 3 bases, J lost 4 bases, and 13 bases lay in between. Germline lookup yields CDR1 SQVTM and CDR2 ANQGSEA.

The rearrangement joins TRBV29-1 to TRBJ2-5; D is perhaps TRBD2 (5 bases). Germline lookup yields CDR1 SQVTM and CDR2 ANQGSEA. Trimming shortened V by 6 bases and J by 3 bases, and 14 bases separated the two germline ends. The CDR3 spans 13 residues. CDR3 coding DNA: TGCAGCGTCTCCGGGTCGAGGGAAGAGACCCAGTACTTC. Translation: CSVSGSREETQYF.

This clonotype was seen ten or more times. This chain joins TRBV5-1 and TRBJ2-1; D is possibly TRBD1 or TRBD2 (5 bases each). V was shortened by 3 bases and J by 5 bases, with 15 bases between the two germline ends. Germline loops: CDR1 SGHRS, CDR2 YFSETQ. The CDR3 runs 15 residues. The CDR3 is CASSSRWGFDNEQFF. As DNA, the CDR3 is TGCGCCAGCAGCTCCCGGTGGGGGTTCGACAATGAGCAGTTCTTC.

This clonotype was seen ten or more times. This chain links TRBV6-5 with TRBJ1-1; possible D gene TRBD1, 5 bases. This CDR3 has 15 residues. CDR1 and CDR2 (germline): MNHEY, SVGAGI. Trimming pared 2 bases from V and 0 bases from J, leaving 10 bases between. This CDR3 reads CASSYGGGMNTEAFF. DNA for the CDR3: TGTGCCAGCAGTTACGGGGGAGGGATGAACACTGAAGCTTTCTTT.

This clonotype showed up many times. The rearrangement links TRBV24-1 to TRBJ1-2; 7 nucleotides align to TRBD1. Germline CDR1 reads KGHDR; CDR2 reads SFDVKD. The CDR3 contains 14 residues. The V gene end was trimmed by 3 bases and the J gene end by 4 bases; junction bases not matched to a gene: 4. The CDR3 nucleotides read TGTGCCACCAGTGATATGCGACAGGGCTATGGCTACACCTTC. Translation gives CATSDMRQGYGYTF.

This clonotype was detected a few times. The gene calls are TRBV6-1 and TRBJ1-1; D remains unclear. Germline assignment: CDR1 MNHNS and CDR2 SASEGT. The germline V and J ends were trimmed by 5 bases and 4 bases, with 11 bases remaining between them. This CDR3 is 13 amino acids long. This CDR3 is CASSREGPTEAFF. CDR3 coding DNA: TGTGCCAGCAGTAGAGAGGGTCCCACTGAAGCTTTCTTT.

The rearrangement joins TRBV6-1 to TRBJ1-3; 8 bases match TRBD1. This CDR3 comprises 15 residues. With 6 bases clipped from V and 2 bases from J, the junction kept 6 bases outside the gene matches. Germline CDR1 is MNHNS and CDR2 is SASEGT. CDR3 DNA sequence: TGTGCCAGCAGATCGGACAGGGTGGCTGGAAACACCATATATTTT. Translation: CASRSDRVAGNTIYF.

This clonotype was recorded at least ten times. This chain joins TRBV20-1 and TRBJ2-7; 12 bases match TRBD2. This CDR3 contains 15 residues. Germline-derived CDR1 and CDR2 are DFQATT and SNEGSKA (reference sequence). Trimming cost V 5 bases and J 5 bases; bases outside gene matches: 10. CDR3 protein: CSADRTSGVGDEQYF. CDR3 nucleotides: TGCAGTGCTGACCGGACTAGCGGGGTCGGGGACGAGCAGTACTTC.

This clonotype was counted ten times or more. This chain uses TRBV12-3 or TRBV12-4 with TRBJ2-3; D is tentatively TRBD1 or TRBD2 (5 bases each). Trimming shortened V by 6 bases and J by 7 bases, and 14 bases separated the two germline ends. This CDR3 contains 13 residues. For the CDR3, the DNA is TGTGCCAGCAGCATCCGGGACCACAATACGCAGTATTTT. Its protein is CASSIRDHNTQYF.

In nucleotides, the CDR3 is TGCAGTGCTAGCCCAGGGGGCGCTAACCCAAACTATGGCTACACCTTC. It encodes CSASPGGANPNYGYTF. The gene calls are TRBV20-1 and TRBJ1-2; 8 nucleotides agree with TRBD1. The CDR3 length is 16 residues. With 3 bases clipped from V and 2 bases from J, the junction kept 11 bases outside the gene matches. From germline, CDR1 is DFQATT and CDR2 SNEGSKA (reference sequence).

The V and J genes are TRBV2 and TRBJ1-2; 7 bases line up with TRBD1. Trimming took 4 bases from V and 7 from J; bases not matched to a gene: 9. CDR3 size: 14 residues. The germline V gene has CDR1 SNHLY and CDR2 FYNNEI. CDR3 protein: CASSVRGSEVGYTF. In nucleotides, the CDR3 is TGTGCCAGCAGTGTCAGGGGGTCAGAGGTTGGCTACACCTTC.

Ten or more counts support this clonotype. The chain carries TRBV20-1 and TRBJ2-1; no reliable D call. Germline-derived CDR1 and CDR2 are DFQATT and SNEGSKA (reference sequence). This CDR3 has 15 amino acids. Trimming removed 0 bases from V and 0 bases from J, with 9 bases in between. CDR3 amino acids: CSARDGRSSYNEQFF. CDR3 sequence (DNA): TGCAGTGCTAGAGATGGGCGGAGCTCCTACAATGAGCAGTTCTTC.

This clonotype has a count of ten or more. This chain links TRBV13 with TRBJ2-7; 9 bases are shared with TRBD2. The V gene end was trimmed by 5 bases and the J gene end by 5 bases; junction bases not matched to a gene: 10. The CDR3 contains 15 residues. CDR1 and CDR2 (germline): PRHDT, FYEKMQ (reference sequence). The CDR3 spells CASSRPGLATHEQYF. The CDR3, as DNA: TGTGCCAGCAGCCGCCCCGGACTAGCGACCCACGAGCAGTACTTC. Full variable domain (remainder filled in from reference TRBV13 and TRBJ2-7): AAGVIQSPRHLIKEKRETATLKCYPIPRHDTVYWYQQGPGQDPQFLISFYEKMQSDKGSIPDRFSAQQFSDYHSELNMSSLELGDSALYFCASSRPGLATHEQYFGPGTRLTVT.

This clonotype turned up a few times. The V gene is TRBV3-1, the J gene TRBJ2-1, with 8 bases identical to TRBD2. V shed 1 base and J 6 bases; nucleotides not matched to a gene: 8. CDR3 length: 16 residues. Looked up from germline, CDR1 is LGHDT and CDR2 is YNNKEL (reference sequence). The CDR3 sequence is CASSQVTSTSGNEQFF. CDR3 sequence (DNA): TGTGCCAGCAGCCAAGTTACTTCTACTAGCGGCAATGAGCAGTTCTTC.

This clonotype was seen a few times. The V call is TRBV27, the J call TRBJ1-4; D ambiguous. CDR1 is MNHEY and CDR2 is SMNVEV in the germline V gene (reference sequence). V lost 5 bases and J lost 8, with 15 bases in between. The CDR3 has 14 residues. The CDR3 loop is CASSQFQWEEKLFF. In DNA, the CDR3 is TGTGCCAGCAGTCAATTCCAGTGGGAAGAAAAACTGTTTTTT.

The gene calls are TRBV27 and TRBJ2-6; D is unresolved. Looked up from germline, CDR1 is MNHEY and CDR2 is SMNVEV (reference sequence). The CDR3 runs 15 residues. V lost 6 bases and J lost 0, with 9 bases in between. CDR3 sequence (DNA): TGTGCCAGCAGGACCGCGAGCTCTGGGGCCAACGTCCTGACTTTC. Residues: CASRTASSGANVLTF.

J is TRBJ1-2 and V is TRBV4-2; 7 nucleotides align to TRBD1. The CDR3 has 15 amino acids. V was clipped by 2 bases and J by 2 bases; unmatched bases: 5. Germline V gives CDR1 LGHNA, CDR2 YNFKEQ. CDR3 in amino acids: CASSQNTQGNYGYTF. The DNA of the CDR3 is TGTGCCAGCAGCCAAAACACACAGGGGAACTATGGCTACACCTTC.

CDR3 coding DNA: TGTGCCAGCAGTTACTCTGGCGGGGGCGACTCTTACGAGCAGTACTTC. It codes for CASSYSGGGDSYEQYF. The chain recombines TRBV6-2 or TRBV6-3 with TRBJ2-7; tentative D call: TRBD2 (7 bases). Trimming removed 0 bases from V and 4 bases from J, with 16 bases in between. The CDR3 covers 16 residues. Germline CDR1 and CDR2: MNHEY and SVGEGT.

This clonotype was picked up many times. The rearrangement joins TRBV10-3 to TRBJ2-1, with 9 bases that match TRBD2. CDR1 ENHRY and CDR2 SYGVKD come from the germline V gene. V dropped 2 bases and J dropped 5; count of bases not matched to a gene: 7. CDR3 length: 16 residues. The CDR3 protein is CAISEPAGGPHNEQFF. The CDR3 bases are TGTGCCATCAGTGAGCCAGCGGGGGGCCCCCACAATGAGCAGTTCTTC.

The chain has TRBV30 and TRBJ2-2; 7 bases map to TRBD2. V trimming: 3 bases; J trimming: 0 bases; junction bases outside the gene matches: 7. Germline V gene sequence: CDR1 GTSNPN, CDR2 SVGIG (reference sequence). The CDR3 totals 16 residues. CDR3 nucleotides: TGTGCCTGGAGCGGGGGGTTAGCGGCGAACACCGGGGAGCTGTTTTTT. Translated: CAWSGGLAANTGELFF.

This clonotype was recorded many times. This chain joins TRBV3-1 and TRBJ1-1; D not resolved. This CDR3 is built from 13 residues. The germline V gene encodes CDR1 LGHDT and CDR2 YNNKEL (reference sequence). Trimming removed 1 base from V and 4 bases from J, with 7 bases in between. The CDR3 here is CASSQGRSTEAFF. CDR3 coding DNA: TGTGCCAGCAGCCAAGGACGGAGCACTGAAGCTTTCTTT. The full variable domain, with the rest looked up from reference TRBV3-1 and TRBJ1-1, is DTAVSQTPKYLVTQMGNDKSIKCEQNLGHDTMYWYKQDSKKFLKIMFSYNNKELIINETVPNRFSPKSPDKAHLNLHINSLELGDSAVYFCASSQGRSTEAFFGQGTRLTVV.

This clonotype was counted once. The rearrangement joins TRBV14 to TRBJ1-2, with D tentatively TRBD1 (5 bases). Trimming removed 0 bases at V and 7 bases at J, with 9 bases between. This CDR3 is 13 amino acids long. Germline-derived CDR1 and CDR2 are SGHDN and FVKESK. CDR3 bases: TGTGCCAGCAGCCAAGAGGCAGGGTTTGGCTACACCTTC. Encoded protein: CASSQEAGFGYTF.

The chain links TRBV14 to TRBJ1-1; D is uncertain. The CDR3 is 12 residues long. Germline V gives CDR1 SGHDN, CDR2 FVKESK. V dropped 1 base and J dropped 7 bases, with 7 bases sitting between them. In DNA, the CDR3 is TGTGCCAGCAGCCAAGGACGGCGTGAAGCTTTCTTT. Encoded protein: CASSQGRREAFF.